This T cell receptor beta chain was profiled in a study of cytomegalovirus exposure and HLA in healthy donors. Study-wide context: Ancestry clustering placed around 81% of roughly 400 genotyped donors in the Caucasian-associated cluster.

Study-wide results and caveats: The study put under 200 TCR beta chains on its list as cytomegalovirus-associated. Later analysis demonstrated an association between a missense DCLRE1C variant and TCR beta V- and J-gene trimming.

As regards this clone: The antigen remains unidentified.

Both 60 Vbeta primers and 13 Jbeta primers went into the PCR. The data were produced by immunoSEQ multiplex PCR, yet TCRdb's version contains in-frame clones alone and is incomplete. This table lists tens of thousands of clones. CDR1 LNHDA and CDR2 SQIVND come from the germline V gene (reference sequence). This CDR3 spans 16 amino acids. J lost 2 bases, V lost 3 bases, and 8 bases had no gene match. The gene calls are TRBV19 and TRBJ2-7, with 9 bases lining up with TRBD1. The sequencing sample was made of PBMCs. The clonotype was recovered from a man in his fifties or sixties in good health and CMV-seropositive. CDR3 protein: CASSIRVGTGTYEQYF. In DNA, the CDR3 is TGTGCCAGTAGTATTAGGGTAGGGACAGGGACCTACGAGCAGTACTTC.